This TCR beta chain originates from a study of blood T cell repertoires in COVID-19. The assay was immunoSEQ multiplex PCR, and TCRdb's table has in-frame clones only and misses some. Found here are around 140,000 clones, approximately 86% of them singletons; the top ten hold roughly 3.9%. This clone has just a few counts. The CDR3 is 14 residues long. Per the germline V gene, CDR1 is MNHNY and CDR2 is SVGAGI (reference sequence). The germline V and J ends were trimmed by 1 base and 2 bases, with 8 bases remaining between them. Participants were placed into cohorts based on the clinical history they reported. Individuals in the exposed group had encountered a COVID-19 case within 2 weeks preceding study entry.

This TCR was recovered from a woman aged 40 to 49 who had been exposed to COVID-19. The rearrangement links TRBV6-6 to TRBJ2-5; D gene ambiguous. The sample taken for sequencing was PBMCs or T cells enriched from blood (not recorded which). The CDR3 here is CASSYYLSQETQYF. DNA of the CDR3: TGTGCCAGCAGTTACTATCTATCGCAAGAGACCCAGTACTTC.